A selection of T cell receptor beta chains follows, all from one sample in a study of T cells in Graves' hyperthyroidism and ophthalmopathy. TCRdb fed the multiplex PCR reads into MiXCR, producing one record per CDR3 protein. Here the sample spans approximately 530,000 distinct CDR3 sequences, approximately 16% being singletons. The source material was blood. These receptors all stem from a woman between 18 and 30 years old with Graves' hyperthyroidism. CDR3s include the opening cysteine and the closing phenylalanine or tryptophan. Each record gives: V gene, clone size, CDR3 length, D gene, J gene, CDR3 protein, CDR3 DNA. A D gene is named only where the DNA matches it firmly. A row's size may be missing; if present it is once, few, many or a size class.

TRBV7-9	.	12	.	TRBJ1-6	CASSPLYSPLHF	TGTGCCAGCAGCCCACTATATTCACCCCTCCACTTT
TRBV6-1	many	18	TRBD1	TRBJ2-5	CASFRGTRTDRLQETQYF	TGTGCCAGCTTCAGAGGAACTCGAACGGACAGGCTTCAAGAGACCCAGTACTTC
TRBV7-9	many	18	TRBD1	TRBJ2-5	CASSSRSGTGVGQETQYF	TGTGCCAGCAGCTCGAGATCCGGGACAGGGGTGGGTCAAGAGACCCAGTACTTC
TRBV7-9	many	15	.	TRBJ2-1	CASSLEGISYNEQFF	TGTGCCAGCAGCTTAGAGGGGATCTCCTACAATGAGCAGTTCTTC
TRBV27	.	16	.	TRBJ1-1	CASSSTWDRVNTEAFF	TGTGCCAGCAGTTCTACCTGGGACCGCGTGAACACTGAAGCTTTCTTT
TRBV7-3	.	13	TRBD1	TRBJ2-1	CASSLKTGNEQFF	TGTGCCAGCAGCCTAAAGACAGGGAATGAGCAGTTCTTC
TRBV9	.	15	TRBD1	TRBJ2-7	CASSVGGQGVYEQYF	TGTGCCAGCAGCGTAGGTGGACAGGGGGTTTACGAGCAGTACTTC
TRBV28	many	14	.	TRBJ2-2	CASRLGPSTGELFF	TGTGCCAGCAGGTTAGGTCCCAGCACCGGGGAGCTGTTTTTT
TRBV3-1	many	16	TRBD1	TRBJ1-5	CASSPSDRGVDQPQHF	TGTGCCAGCAGCCCCTCCGACAGGGGCGTAGATCAGCCCCAGCATTTT
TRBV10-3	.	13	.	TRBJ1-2	CAISDLGGYGYTF	TGTGCCATCAGTGATTTGGGGGGATATGGCTACACCTTC
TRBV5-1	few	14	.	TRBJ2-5	CASSLGLDRETQYF	TGCGCCAGCAGCTTGGGGCTGGATAGGGAGACCCAGTACTTC
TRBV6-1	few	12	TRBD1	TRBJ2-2	CASRQGTGELFF	TGTGCCAGCAGACAGGGGACCGGGGAGCTGTTTTTT
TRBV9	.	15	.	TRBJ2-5	CASSPRQNSGETQYF	TGTGCCAGCAGCCCAAGACAGAATTCGGGAGAGACCCAGTACTTC
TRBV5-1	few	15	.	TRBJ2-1	CASSWASVAYNEQFF	TGCGCCAGCAGCTGGGCTAGCGTAGCCTACAATGAGCAGTTCTTC
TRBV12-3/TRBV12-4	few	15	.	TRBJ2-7	CASGPTSGLPYEQYF	TGTGCCAGCGGGCCAACATCAGGGCTACCCTACGAGCAGTACTTC
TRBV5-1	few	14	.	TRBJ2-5	CASSLMAFKETQYF	TGCGCCAGCAGCTTGATGGCTTTTAAAGAGACCCAGTACTTC
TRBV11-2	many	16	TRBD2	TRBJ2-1	CASSSELAGAVNEQFF	TGTGCCAGCAGCTCAGAACTAGCGGGGGCTGTCAATGAGCAGTTCTTC
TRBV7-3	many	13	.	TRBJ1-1	CASSFRGNTEAFF	TGTGCCAGCAGCTTTAGGGGGAACACTGAAGCTTTCTTT
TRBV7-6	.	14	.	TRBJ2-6	CASSPLSGANVLTF	TGTGCCAGCAGCCCATTAAGTGGGGCCAACGTCCTGACTTTC
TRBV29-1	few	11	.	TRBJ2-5	CSASEQETQYF	TGCAGCGCTAGCGAACAAGAGACCCAGTACTTC
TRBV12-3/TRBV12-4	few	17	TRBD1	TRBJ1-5	CASSLGTGGLSNQPQHF	TGTGCCAGCAGTTTAGGGACAGGGGGTTTGAGCAATCAGCCCCAGCATTTT
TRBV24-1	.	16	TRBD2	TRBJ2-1	CATSDELAGEANEQFF	TGTGCCACCAGTGACGAACTAGCGGGAGAGGCGAATGAGCAGTTCTTC
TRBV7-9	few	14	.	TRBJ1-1	CASSLAQGSPEAFF	TGTGCCAGCAGCTTAGCTCAGGGGAGCCCTGAAGCTTTCTTT
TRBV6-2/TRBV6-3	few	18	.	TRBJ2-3	CASSYSPVASSSGDTQYF	TGTGCCAGCAGTTACTCCCCGGTAGCTAGCTCCTCCGGAGATACGCAGTATTTT
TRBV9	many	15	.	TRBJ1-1	CASSAKTGTNTEAFF	TGTGCCAGCAGCGCTAAGACGGGTACGAACACTGAAGCTTTCTTT
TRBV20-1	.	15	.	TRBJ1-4	CSASLTGSTNEKLFF	TGCAGTGCTAGTCTGACAGGCTCAACTAATGAAAAACTGTTTTTT
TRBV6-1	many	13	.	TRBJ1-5	CASSAGEHQPQHF	TGTGCCAGCAGTGCAGGGGAGCATCAGCCCCAGCATTTT
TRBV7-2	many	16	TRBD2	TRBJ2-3	CASSYRTSGSTDTQYF	TGTGCCAGCAGCTATAGGACTAGCGGGTCCACAGATACGCAGTATTTT
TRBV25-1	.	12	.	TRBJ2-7	CASGRGYHEQYF	TGTGCCAGTGGGAGGGGGTACCACGAGCAGTACTTC
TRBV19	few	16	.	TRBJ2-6	CASRIGGFSGANVLTF	TGTGCCAGTAGAATAGGCGGGTTCTCTGGGGCCAACGTCCTGACTTTC